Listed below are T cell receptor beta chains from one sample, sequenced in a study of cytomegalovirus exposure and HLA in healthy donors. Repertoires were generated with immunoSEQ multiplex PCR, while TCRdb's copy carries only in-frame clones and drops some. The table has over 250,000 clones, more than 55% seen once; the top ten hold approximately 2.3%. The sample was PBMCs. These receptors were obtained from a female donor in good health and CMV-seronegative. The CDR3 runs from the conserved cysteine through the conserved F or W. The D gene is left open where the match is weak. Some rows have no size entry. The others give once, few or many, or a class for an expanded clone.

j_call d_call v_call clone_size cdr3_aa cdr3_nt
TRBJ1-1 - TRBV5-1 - CASSSGVSLTEAFF TGCGCCAGCAGCTCGGGAGTTTCCCTCACTGAAGCTTTCTTT
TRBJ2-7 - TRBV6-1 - CASSGTDTIYEQYF TGTGCCAGCAGTGGCACGGACACAATATACGAGCAGTACTTC
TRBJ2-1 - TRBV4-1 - CASSQALVHEQFF TGCGCCAGCAGCCAAGCACTAGTACATGAGCAGTTCTTC
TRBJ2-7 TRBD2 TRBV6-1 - CASSGAERERTYEQYF TGTGCCAGCAGTGGAGCCGAGCGGGAGCGCACCTACGAGCAGTACTTC
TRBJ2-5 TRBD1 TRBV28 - CASRPGTEETQYF TGTGCCAGCAGGCCCGGGACAGAAGAGACCCAGTACTTC
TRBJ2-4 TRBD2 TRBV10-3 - CAISPGTNDKNIQYF TGTGCCATCAGTCCCGGGACTAATGACAAAAACATTCAGTACTTC
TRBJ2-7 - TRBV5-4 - CASSPTGVGAYEQYF TGTGCCAGCAGCCCCACGGGGGTGGGAGCCTACGAGCAGTACTTC
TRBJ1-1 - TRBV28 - CASRLSGTEAFF TGTGCCAGCCGCCTATCCGGCACTGAAGCTTTCTTT
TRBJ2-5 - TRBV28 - CASSLPEGETQYF TGTGCCAGCAGTCTCCCGGAGGGGGAGACCCAGTACTTC
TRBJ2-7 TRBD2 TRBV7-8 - CASSLAQLAGGPGYEQYF TGTGCCAGCAGCTTAGCGCAGTTAGCGGGAGGGCCGGGTTACGAGCAGTACTTC
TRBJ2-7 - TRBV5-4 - CASSLMGWEQYF TGTGCCAGCAGCTTGATGGGCTGGGAGCAGTACTTC
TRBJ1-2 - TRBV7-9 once CASSQTHYGYTF TGTGCCAGCAGCCAAACTCACTATGGCTACACCTTC
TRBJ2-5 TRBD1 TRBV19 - CASSTLPGQGQETQYF TGTGCCAGTAGTACACTACCGGGACAGGGGCAAGAGACCCAGTACTTC
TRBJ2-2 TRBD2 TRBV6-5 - CASRRGTGELFF TGTGCCAGCAGGCGGGGGACCGGGGAGCTGTTTTTT
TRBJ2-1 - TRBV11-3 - CASSPGGRYEQFF TGTGCCAGCAGCCCTGGGGGGAGGTATGAGCAGTTCTTC
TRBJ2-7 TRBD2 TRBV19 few CASRCPGRPSGQNCCYEQYF TGTGCCAGTAGATGCCCGGGTAGGCCTAGCGGCCAAAACTGCTGCTACGAGCAGTACTTC